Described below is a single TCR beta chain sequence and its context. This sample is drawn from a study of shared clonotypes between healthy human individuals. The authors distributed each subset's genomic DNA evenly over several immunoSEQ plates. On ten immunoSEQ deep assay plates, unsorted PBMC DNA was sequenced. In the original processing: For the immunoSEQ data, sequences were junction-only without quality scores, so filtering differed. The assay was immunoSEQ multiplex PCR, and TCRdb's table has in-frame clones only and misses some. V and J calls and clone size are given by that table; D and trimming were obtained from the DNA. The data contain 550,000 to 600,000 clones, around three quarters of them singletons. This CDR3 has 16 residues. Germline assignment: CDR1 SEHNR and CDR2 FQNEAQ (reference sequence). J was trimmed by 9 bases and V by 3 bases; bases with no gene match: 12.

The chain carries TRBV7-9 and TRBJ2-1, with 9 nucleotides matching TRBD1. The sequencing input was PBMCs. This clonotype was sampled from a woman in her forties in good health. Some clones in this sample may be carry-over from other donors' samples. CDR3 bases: TGTGCCAGCAGCTTCACAGAGACAGGGGGTCACGGTGAGCAGTTCTTC. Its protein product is CASSFTETGGHGEQFF.